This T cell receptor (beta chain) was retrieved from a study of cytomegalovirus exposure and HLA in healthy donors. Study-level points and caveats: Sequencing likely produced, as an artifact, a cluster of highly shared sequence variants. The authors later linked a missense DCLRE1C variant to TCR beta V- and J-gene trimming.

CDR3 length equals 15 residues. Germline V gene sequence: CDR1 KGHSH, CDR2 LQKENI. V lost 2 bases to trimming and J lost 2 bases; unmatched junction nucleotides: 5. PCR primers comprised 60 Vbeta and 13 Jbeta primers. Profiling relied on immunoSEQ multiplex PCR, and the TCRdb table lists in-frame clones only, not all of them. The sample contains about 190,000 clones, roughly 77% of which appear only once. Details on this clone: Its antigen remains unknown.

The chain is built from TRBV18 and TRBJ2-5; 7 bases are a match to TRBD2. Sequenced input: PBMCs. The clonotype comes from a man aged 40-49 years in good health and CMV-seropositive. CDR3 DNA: TGTGCCAGCTCACCAAGGGGAGGGGCTCAAGAGACCCAGTACTTC. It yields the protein CASSPRGGAQETQYF. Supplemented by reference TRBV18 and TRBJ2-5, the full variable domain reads NAGVMQNPRHLVRRRGQEARLRCSPMKGHSHVYWYRQLPEEGLKFMVYLQKENIIDESGMPKERFSAEFPKEGPSILRIQQVVRGDSAAYFCASSPRGGAQETQYFGPGTRLLVL.